The 10 T cell receptor beta chains reported below all come from one sample, sequenced in a study of blood T cell repertoires in COVID-19. Assay: immunoSEQ multiplex PCR; the TCRdb copy retains only in-frame clones and omits some. The sample yields approximately 61,000 clones, about 90% seen once. Sample: peripheral blood. These TCRs come from a woman over 75 with active COVID-19.

This chain links TRBV7-2 with TRBJ2-1, with 8 nucleotides matching TRBD1. CDR1 is SGHTA and CDR2 is FQGNSA in the germline V gene. CDR3 length: 13 residues. Trimming cost V 2 bases and J 10 bases; bases outside gene matches: 4. CDR3 in amino acids: CASSLQGAREQFF. The CDR3 nucleotides are TGTGCCAGCAGCTTACAGGGGGCAAGGGAGCAGTTCTTC.

This sequence joins TRBV15 and TRBJ2-2; TRBD2 might be the D (8 bases). V lost 5 bases and J lost 0, with 13 bases in between. The germline gives CDR1 LNHNV, CDR2 YYDKDF (reference sequence). The CDR3 has 16 amino acids. CDR3 bases: TGTGCCACCAGCCCGGGGGGGACAGCGAACACCGGGGAGCTGTTTTTT. It codes for CATSPGGTANTGELFF.

The V gene is TRBV4-3, the J gene TRBJ1-4; D possibly corresponds to TRBD1 (5 bases). The V gene lost 4 bases and the J gene lost 7 bases, with 19 bases spanning the gap. The length of the CDR3 is 16 residues. CDR1 and CDR2 from the germline V gene are LGHNA and YSLEER. Here the CDR3 reads CASSPGVPGRGEKLFF. CDR3 sequence (DNA): TGCGCCAGCAGCCCGGGGGTCCCAGGGAGGGGTGAAAAACTGTTTTTT.

The V and J genes are TRBV3-1 (or the pseudogene TRBV3-2) and TRBJ1-2; 7 bases match TRBD1. CDR1 and CDR2 from the germline V gene are LGHDT and YNNKEL (reference sequence). CDR3 size: 14 residues. V trimming: 4 bases; J trimming: 5 bases; junction bases outside the gene matches: 7. CDR3 nucleotide sequence: TGTGCCAGCAGCCCCCTAGGGACAGTTTATGGCTACACCTTC. Translating it yields CASSPLGTVYGYTF.

The chain links TRBV5-6 to TRBJ2-7; D is ambiguous. V dropped 3 bases and J dropped 5 bases, with 15 bases sitting between them. The CDR3 extends over 14 amino acids. Germline-derived CDR1 and CDR2 are SGHDT and YYEEEE. The CDR3 loop reads CASSSPMRSDEQYF. The DNA for the CDR3 is TGTGCCAGCAGCTCGCCGATGCGTTCGGACGAGCAGTACTTC.

V usage is TRBV4-2 and J usage is TRBJ2-7, with TRBD1 as a possible D gene (6 bases). Per the germline V gene, CDR1 is LGHNA and CDR2 is YNFKEQ. This CDR3 comprises 13 residues. The V gene lost 2 bases and the J gene lost 5 bases, with 10 bases spanning the gap. The CDR3 spells CASSQTGLNEQYF. CDR3 bases: TGTGCCAGCAGCCAAACAGGGTTGAACGAGCAGTACTTC.

The gene calls are TRBV12-5 and TRBJ2-1, with 12 nucleotides matching TRBD2. Germline values: CDR1 LGHNT, CDR2 FRNRAP. With V trimmed by 6 bases and J by 0 bases, 6 bases remained unmatched. This CDR3 is built from 17 residues. The CDR3 DNA reads TGTGCTAGTGGGACTAGCGGGGGACCCCTCTCCTACAATGAGCAGTTCTTC. This codes for CASGTSGGPLSYNEQFF.

The gene calls are TRBV7-8 and TRBJ2-5, with 10 positions matching TRBD1. With 2 bases clipped from V and 6 bases from J, the junction kept 6 bases outside the gene matches. This CDR3 spans 15 amino acids. Germline V CDR1 and CDR2: SGHVS, FQNEAQ. CDR3 nucleotide sequence: TGTGCCAGCAGCTTAACGAGGACAGGGGGAAAGACCCAGTACTTC. Protein: CASSLTRTGGKTQYF.

This clone has only one observation. This chain uses TRBV7-3 with TRBJ2-1; 9 bases agree with TRBD2. Losses at the gene ends were 3 bases for V and 6 bases for J; bases not matched to a gene: 15. Germline V CDR1 and CDR2: SGHTA, FQGTGA. The CDR3 is 18 residues long. CDR3 sequence reads: CASSLTRAGGPLSNEQFF. The CDR3 DNA follows: TGTGCCAGCAGCTTGACAAGAGCGGGGGGCCCCCTCTCCAATGAGCAGTTCTTC.

CDR3 sequence: CASSRTHTQYF. The CDR3 nucleotides read TGTGCCAGCAGTCGGACACATACGCAGTATTTT. The V call is TRBV12-3 or TRBV12-4, the J call TRBJ2-3; TRBD1 is a possible D gene (5 bases). The V gene lost 5 bases and the J gene lost 7 bases, with 7 bases spanning the gap. This CDR3 is 11 amino acids long.